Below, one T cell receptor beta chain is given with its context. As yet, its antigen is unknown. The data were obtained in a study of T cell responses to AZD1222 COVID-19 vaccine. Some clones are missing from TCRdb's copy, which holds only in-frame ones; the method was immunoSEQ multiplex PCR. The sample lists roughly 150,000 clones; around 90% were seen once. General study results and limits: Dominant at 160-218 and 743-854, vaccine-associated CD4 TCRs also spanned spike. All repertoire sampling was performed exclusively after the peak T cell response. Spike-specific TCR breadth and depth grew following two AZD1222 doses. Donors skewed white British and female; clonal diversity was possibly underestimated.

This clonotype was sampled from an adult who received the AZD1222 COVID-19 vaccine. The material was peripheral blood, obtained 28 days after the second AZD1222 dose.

The CDR3 bases are TGTGCCAGCAGCCAAGATGTAGTGAGGTCGCTTTCGTTGAAGAACACTGAAGCTTTCTTT. It encodes CASSQDVVRSLSLKNTEAFF. The V call is TRBV14, the J call TRBJ1-1; the D is unclear. Looked up from germline, CDR1 is SGHDN and CDR2 is FVKESK. Trimming removed 0 bases at V and 1 base at J, with 24 bases between. The CDR3 consists of 20 residues.